The present entry profiles one T cell receptor (beta chain) with its context. Its antigen has not been determined. No base qualities exist here, and no much larger clone lies one base off it. Library generation was performed with RT-PCR. The reads were generated on an Illumina MiSeq. TCRdb took the public reads, trimmed them with fastp at Q25, ran MiXCR for clone calling and kept in-frame beta chains. When rows share a CDR3 protein, they turn into one entry using the most common DNA and genes. Present in this sample are almost 700,000 distinct CDR3 sequences, 14% of which were seen just once. 3.6% of the sample lies in the top ten. The entry originates in a study (dated by TCRdb to about 2016). CDR1 and CDR2 are read off the germline V gene as MNHNS and SASEGT. Trimming takes 5 bases off V and 0 bases off J; junction bases not matched to a gene: 8. The CDR3, from cysteine to phenylalanine, totals 17 residues. Only the CDR3 part of the read is kept: 51 bases, read in frame from the first base.

The clonotype originates from a female donor in good health, serving as a healthy control. Sequenced sample: memory CD4+ T cells from blood. In this chain, TRBV6-1 is recombined with TRBJ2-3; the central 10 bases match TRBD2. The DNA is as follows: TGTGCCAGCAGTCCTAGACCTAGCGGGAGCAGCACAGATACGCAGTATTTT. This codes for CASSPRPSGSSTDTQYF.